The source of this T cell receptor (beta chain) is a study of beta chain features in type 1 diabetes. Losses at the gene ends were 5 bases for V and 2 bases for J; bases not matched to a gene: 7. CDR1 is SGHTA, CDR2 FQGNSA, per germline. This CDR3 has 15 residues. Without exception, sorted populations had purity beyond 95%. The sequenced template was cDNA made from the entire isolated RNA. Using immunoSEQ multiplex PCR, the repertoire was profiled, and TCRdb retains in-frame clones only, with some absent. The sample contains hundreds of thousands of clones, over 10% of which appear only once. The sequenced material came from naive CD4+ T cells from blood. This clonotype originated in a man aged 18-30 years in good health. The chain employs TRBV7-2 and TRBJ2-3; 7 bases line up with TRBD1. CDR3: CASSPRTGLTDTQYF. As DNA, the CDR3 is TGTGCCAGCAGCCCCAGGACAGGACTCACAGATACGCAGTATTTT.